This T cell receptor beta chain was identified during a study of CD4+ T cells in melanoma. Broader study findings: Neoantigen-specific CD4+ T cells in melanoma reportedly had diverse differentiation states. A reported correlation linked neoantigen-specific CD4+ T cells to CD8+, macrophage and B cell function.

Sequenced by immunoSEQ multiplex PCR; TCRdb stores in-frame clones only, minus some. The sample contains approximately 47,000 clones, roughly nine tenths of which appear only once. This clone appeared a few times. Its antigen remains unidentified. V gave up 6 bases and J gave up 0 bases, with 12 bases separating them. The length of the CDR3 is 15 residues. The germline V gene has CDR1 SEHNR and CDR2 FQNEAQ (reference sequence). The sequenced sample was peripheral blood. The chain couples TRBV7-9 to TRBJ1-5; unclear D gene. The TCR comes from a human donor with melanoma. The CDR3 sequence is CASSYMGNSNQPQHF. In DNA, the CDR3 is TGTGCCAGCAGTTATATGGGAAATAGCAATCAGCCCCAGCATTTT.